The entry that follows covers one T cell receptor beta chain sequence. This entry is derived from a study of blood T cell repertoires in COVID-19. For the study at large: Collection of acute and convalescent COVID-19 samples took place in the United States, Italy and Spain.

This table comes from immunoSEQ multiplex PCR, and its TCRdb copy is limited to in-frame clones, with some not included. This table has about 220,000 clones, roughly four fifths appearing once. The germline gives CDR1 SGHVS, CDR2 FNYEAQ. The CDR3 contains 14 residues. Trimming at V came to 2 bases and at J to 8 bases, leaving 3 bases not matched to a gene. Sequencing was carried out using peripheral blood. This clonotype originated in a woman in her sixties or seventies with acute or convalescent COVID-19. The chain joins TRBV7-6 to TRBJ2-1; TRBD2 matches 10 bases. CDR3 DNA sequence: TGTGCCAGCAGCTTAAGCGGGGGGGCCGATGAGCAGTTCTTC. It codes for CASSLSGGADEQFF. Drawing the rest from reference TRBV7-6 and TRBJ2-1, the complete variable domain is GAGVSQSPRYKVTKRGQDVALRCDPISGHVSLYWYRQALGQGPEFLTYFNYEAQQDKSGLPNDRFSAERPEGSISTLTIQRTEQRDSAMYRCASSLSGGADEQFFGPGTRLTVL.